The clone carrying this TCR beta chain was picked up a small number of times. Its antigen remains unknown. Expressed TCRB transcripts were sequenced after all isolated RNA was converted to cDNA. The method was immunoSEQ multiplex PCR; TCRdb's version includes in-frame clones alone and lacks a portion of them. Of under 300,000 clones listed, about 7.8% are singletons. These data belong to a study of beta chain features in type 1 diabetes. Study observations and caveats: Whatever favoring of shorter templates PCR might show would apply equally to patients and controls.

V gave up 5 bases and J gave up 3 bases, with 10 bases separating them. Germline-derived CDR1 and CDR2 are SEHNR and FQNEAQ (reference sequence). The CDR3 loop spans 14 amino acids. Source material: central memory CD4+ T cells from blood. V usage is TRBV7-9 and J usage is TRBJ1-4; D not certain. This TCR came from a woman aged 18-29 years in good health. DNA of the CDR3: TGTGCCAGCAGCCCGGCTCGAGCTAATGAAAAACTGTTTTTT. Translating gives CASSPARANEKLFF.